This T cell receptor (beta chain) was retrieved from a study of T cells after yellow fever vaccination. Overall study context: Preparation of fractions with low cell numbers was performed using SMART-Seq v4 Ultra Low Input. Study-wide findings and caveats: Peaking faster, on day 5 versus 15, the secondary response was nonetheless weaker. Abundant clonotypes from the bulk population could have been carried over as contaminants into FACS-sorted repertoires. Most clones from primary vaccination were detected again post-booster (just over 95% CD4, 88% CD8).

In the case of this clonotype: Its specificity is unknown.

TCRdb passed the 5' RACE reads through MiXCR, listing each CDR3 protein once. The sample yields a few hundred thousand distinct CDR3 sequences, 6.2% seen once. The germline V gene has CDR1 SGHTA and CDR2 FQGNSA. With V trimmed by 9 bases and J by 2 bases, 7 bases remained unmatched. The CDR3 extends over 14 amino acids. V is TRBV7-2 and J is TRBJ2-1; 7 bases align to TRBD2. The sample consisted of PBMCs, taken 5 days after the yellow fever booster vaccination. This TCR came from a young man who received the YFV17D yellow fever vaccine. The CDR3 bases are TGTGCCAGTTCCCGCGGGAGTACCTACAATGAGCAGTTCTTC. The encoded protein is CASSRGSTYNEQFF.